A single sample is the source of the 13 T cell receptor beta chains below, sequenced in a study of shared clonotypes between healthy human individuals. Profiled with immunoSEQ multiplex PCR; TCRdb holds only in-frame clones, not every one. The data hold some 380,000 clones, with 96% observed a single time. Sample: memory CD8+ T cells sorted from blood. The subset denotes: CD45RO+ cells pooled with CCR7-negative TemRA cells. These receptors all come from a man aged 25-40 years in good health.

The chain employs TRBV5-4 and TRBJ1-2, with D uncertain. The ends were cut back, 2 bases at V and 0 bases at J, with 8 bases in the middle. The CDR3 spans 14 residues. The germline V gene encodes CDR1 SGHNT and CDR2 YYREEE (reference sequence). CDR3 sequence: CASSFAASNYGYTF. CDR3 nucleotide sequence: TGTGCCAGCAGCTTCGCTGCCTCTAACTATGGCTACACCTTC.

Regarding this clone: Other DNA sequences in this specimen translate into the identical CDR3. This rearrangement joins TRBV5-1 to TRBJ2-1; no clear D. V was pared by 0 bases and J by 0 bases, with 7 bases between. Germline V CDR1 and CDR2: SGHRS, YFSETQ. The CDR3 extends over 15 amino acids. The CDR3 here is CASSLGRSSYNEQFF. CDR3 DNA sequence: TGCGCCAGCAGCTTGGGGAGAAGCTCCTACAATGAGCAGTTCTTC.

The rearrangement links TRBV6-6 to TRBJ2-7; D may match TRBD1 or TRBD2 (5 bases each). Trimming cost V 8 bases and J 12 bases, with 23 bases left between them. Per the germline V gene, CDR1 is MNHNY and CDR2 is SVGAGI (reference sequence). CDR3 size: 13 residues. The CDR3 sequence: CASARDGARGGYF. For the CDR3, the DNA is TGTGCCAGCGCTAGGGACGGAGCCCGTGGGGGGTACTTC.

The chain has TRBV7-9 and TRBJ1-1; D might be TRBD1 (6 bases). CDR1 SEHNR and CDR2 FQNEAQ come from the germline V gene (reference sequence). V lost 11 bases to trimming and J lost 6 bases, with 13 bases between them. This CDR3 has 11 amino acids. The CDR3 reads CAAGQGPEAFF. The CDR3 nucleotides are TGTGCCGCGGGGCAGGGGCCTGAAGCTTTCTTT.

The CDR3 reads CASSQVSSGSEQYF. As DNA, the CDR3 is TGCGCCAGCAGCCAAGTTTCTAGCGGGAGCGAGCAGTACTTC. V and J are TRBV4-1 and TRBJ2-7; 10 positions agree with TRBD2. Germline V gives CDR1 MGHRA, CDR2 YSYEKL. The CDR3 has 14 residues. V shed 1 base and J 6 bases; nucleotides not matched to a gene: 3.

The chain employs TRBV18 and TRBJ1-3; 8 nucleotides match TRBD1. The junction had 12 bases not matched to a gene; V was cut back by 2 bases and J by 3 bases. Germline V gene sequence: CDR1 KGHSH, CDR2 LQKENI. The length of the CDR3 is 18 residues. The CDR3 region is CASSPFARGLEGGNTIYF. In nucleotides, the CDR3 is TGTGCCAGCTCACCATTTGCCAGGGGGCTAGAAGGTGGAAACACCATATATTTT.

The genes are TRBV18 and TRBJ2-7, with no clear D. CDR3 length equals 12 residues. Germline CDR1 is KGHSH and CDR2 is LQKENI. The V end was cut by 3 bases, the J end by 7 bases, with 10 bases between. The CDR3 reads CASSPSQNEQYF. The CDR3, as DNA: TGTGCCAGCTCACCTAGCCAGAATGAGCAGTACTTC.

The gene calls are TRBV5-1 and TRBJ2-2; D is unclear. The CDR3 is 14 amino acids. Per the germline V gene, CDR1 is SGHRS and CDR2 is YFSETQ. Trimming pared 0 bases from V and 7 bases from J, leaving 10 bases between. Here the CDR3 reads CASSLAMESGELFF. As DNA, the CDR3 is TGCGCCAGCAGCTTGGCCATGGAAAGCGGGGAGCTGTTTTTT. The whole variable domain, remainder taken from reference TRBV5-1 and TRBJ2-2, is KAGVTQTPRYLIKTRGQQVTLSCSPISGHRSVSWYQQTPGQGLQFLFEYFSETQRNKGNFPGRFSGRQFSNSRSEMNVSTLELGDSALYLCASSLAMESGELFFGEGSRLTVL.

This chain links TRBV4-1 with TRBJ2-3, with 9 bases aligning to TRBD2. The V gene's germline CDR1 is MGHRA and CDR2 YSYEKL. V was pared by 0 bases and J by 0 bases, with 7 bases of the junction left unmatched. This CDR3 is built from 18 residues. The CDR3 loop is CASSQDFRLAASTDTQYF. The DNA for the CDR3 is TGCGCCAGCAGCCAAGATTTTAGACTAGCGGCCAGCACAGATACGCAGTATTTT.

This rearrangement joins TRBV29-1 to TRBJ2-1, with D possibly being TRBD1 or TRBD2 (5 bases each). Trimming took off 7 bases at V and 8 bases at J, with 18 bases between the two ends. The germline CDR1 and CDR2 sequences are SQVTM and ANQGSEA. The CDR3 extends over 13 amino acids. For the CDR3, the DNA is TGCAGCGACTCCCCGGGACCTTGGGATGAGCAGTTCTTC. Amino acid sequence: CSDSPGPWDEQFF.

The chain has TRBV5-1 and TRBJ1-1, with a possible D match to TRBD1 (5 bases). This CDR3 comprises 15 residues. Trimming took 1 base from V and 1 from J, leaving 11 bases between them. From germline, CDR1 is SGHRS and CDR2 YFSETQ. CDR3 DNA: TGCGCCAGCAGCTTGAGAGGGACGGGGAACACTGAAGCTTTCTTT. Protein: CASSLRGTGNTEAFF.

V usage is TRBV28 and J usage is TRBJ1-2; unclear D gene. Germline V lookup: CDR1 MDHEN, CDR2 SYDVKM. The V end was cut by 6 bases, the J end by 8 bases, with 10 bases between. CDR3 length: 11 residues. The CDR3 here is CASSSTWGYTF. The CDR3 coding sequence is TGTGCCAGCAGCTCAACGTGGGGCTACACCTTC.

This chain uses TRBV30 with TRBJ2-1, with TRBD2 matching over 8 bases. This CDR3 spans 15 amino acids. V lost 0 bases and J lost 7; bases outside the gene matches: 8. Germline CDR1 is GTSNPN and CDR2 is SVGIG (reference sequence). The CDR3 bases are TGTGCCTGGAGTGTAGTCAGCGGGAGTAGAAATGAGCAGTTCTTC. It codes for CAWSVVSGSRNEQFF.